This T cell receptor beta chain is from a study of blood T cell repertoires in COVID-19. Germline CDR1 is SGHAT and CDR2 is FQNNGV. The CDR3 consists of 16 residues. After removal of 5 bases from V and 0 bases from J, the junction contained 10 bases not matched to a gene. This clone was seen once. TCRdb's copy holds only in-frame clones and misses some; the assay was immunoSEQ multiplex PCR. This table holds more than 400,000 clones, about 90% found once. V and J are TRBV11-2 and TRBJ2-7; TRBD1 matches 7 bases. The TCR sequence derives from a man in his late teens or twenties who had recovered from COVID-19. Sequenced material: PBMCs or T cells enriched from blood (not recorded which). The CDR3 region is CASSPRTGQSSYEQYF. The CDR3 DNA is TGTGCCAGCAGCCCCCGGACAGGCCAGAGCTCCTACGAGCAGTACTTC.